The present T cell receptor (beta chain) was sequenced within a study of vaccination effects on CD4 cells after COVID-19. Across the study: There were two convalescent patients who gave samples 16 days and one week before vaccination.

Points on this clone: Its matching antigen is unknown.

Assay used: immunoSEQ multiplex PCR; TCRdb lists only in-frame clones, some missing. The sample carries some 35,000 clones, around 73% recorded once. Antigen-specific CD4+ T cells were expanded (with viral peptide pools) by the ViraFEST assay ahead of sequencing. When less than 13 days of culture had elapsed, CD4+ T cells were isolated. The infection with SARS-CoV-2 (confirmed by PCR) occurred in this person between March and December 2020. Culturing of more than 1.5 million PBMC per well took place with about 9.4 IU/ml IL-2 and 10 ug/ml peptides. Half-medium exchanges with IL-2 medium took place on days 3 and 7. The CDR3 has 15 residues. The germline gives CDR1 LGHDT, CDR2 YNNKEL (reference sequence). V dropped 6 bases and J dropped 3; count of bases not matched to a gene: 7. Study observations and caveats: Late post-vaccination, clones induced by infection and those induced by vaccine underwent marked clonal contraction.

The sequenced sample was CD4+ T cells from PBMCs cultured with HCoV-NL63 spike peptides, obtained before COVID-19 vaccination. The TCR sequence derives from a human donor who had a prior SARS-CoV-2 infection. The V call is TRBV3-1 (or the pseudogene TRBV3-2), the J call TRBJ2-7; 11 nucleotides align to TRBD1. The CDR3 reads CASRPGQGASYEQYF. Here the CDR3 DNA reads TGTGCCAGCAGACCCGGACAGGGGGCTAGCTACGAGCAGTACTTC.